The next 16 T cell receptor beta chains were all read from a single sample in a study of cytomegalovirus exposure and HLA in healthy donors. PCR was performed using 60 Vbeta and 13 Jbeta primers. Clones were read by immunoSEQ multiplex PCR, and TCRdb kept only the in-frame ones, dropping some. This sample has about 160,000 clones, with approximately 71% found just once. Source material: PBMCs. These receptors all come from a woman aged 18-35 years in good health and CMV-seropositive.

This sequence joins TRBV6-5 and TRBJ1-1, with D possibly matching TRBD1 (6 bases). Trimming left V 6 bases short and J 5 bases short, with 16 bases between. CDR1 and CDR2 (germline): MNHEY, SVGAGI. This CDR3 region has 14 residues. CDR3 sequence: CASSPLGAQTEAFF. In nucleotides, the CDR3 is TGTGCCAGCAGCCCGTTGGGGGCGCAGACTGAAGCTTTCTTT.

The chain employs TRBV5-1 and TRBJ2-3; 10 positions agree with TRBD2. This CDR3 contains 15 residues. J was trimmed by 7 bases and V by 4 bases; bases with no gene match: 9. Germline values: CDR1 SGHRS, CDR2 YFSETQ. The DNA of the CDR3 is TGCGCCAGCAGCGAACTAGCGGGACCTATCCATACGCAGTATTTT. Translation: CASSELAGPIHTQYF.

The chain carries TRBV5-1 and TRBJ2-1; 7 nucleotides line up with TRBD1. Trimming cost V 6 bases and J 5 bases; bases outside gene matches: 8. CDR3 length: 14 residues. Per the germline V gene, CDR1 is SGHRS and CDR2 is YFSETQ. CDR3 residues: CASTLRGPDNEQFF. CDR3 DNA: TGCGCCAGCACCCTAAGGGGGCCCGACAATGAGCAGTTCTTC.

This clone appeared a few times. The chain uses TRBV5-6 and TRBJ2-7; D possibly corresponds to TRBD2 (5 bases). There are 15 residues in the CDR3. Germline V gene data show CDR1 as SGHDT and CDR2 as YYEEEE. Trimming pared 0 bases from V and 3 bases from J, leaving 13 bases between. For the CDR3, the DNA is TGTGCCAGCAGCTTGGTGAGGGTAACCAGCTACGAGCAGTACTTC. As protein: CASSLVRVTSYEQYF.

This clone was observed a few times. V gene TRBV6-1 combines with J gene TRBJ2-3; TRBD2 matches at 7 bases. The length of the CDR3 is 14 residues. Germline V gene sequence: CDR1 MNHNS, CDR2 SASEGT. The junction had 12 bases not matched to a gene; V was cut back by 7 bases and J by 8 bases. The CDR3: CASTGRELLGTQYF. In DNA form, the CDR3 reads TGTGCCAGCACCGGGCGGGAGCTCCTAGGTACGCAGTATTTT.

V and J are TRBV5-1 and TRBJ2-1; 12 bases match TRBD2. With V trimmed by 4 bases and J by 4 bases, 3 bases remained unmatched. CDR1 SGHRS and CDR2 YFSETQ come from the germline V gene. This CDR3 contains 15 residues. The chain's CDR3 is CASSETSGGYNEQFF. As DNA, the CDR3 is TGCGCCAGCAGCGAAACTAGCGGGGGGTACAATGAGCAGTTCTTC.

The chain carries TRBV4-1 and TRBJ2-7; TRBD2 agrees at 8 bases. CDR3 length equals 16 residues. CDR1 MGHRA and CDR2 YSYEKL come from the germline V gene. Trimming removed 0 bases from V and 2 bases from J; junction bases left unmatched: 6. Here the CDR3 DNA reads TGCGCCAGCAGCCAAGATAGGGGGGGACTAGCCTACGAGCAGTACTTC. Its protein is CASSQDRGGLAYEQYF.

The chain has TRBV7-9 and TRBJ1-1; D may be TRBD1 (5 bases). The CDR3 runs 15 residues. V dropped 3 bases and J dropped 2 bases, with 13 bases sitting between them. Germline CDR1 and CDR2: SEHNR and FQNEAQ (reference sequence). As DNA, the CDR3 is TGTGCCAGCAGCTTTACCGGGACTTCAAACACTGAAGCTTTCTTT. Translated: CASSFTGTSNTEAFF. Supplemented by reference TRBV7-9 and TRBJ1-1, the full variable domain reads DTGVSQNPRHKITKRGQNVTFRCDPISEHNRLYWYRQTLGQGPEFLTYFQNEAQLEKSRLLSDRFSAERPKGSFSTLEIQRTEQGDSAMYLCASSFTGTSNTEAFFGQGTRLTVV.

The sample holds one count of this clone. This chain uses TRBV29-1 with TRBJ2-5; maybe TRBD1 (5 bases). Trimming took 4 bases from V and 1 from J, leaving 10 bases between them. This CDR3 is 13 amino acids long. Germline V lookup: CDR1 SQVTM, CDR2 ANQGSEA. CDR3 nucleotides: TGCAGCGTTGCACGGACACTCCAAGAGACCCAGTACTTC. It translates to CSVARTLQETQYF. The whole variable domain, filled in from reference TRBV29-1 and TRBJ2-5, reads SAVISQKPSRDICQRGTSLTIQCQVDSQVTMMFWYRQQPGQSLTLIATANQGSEATYESGFVIDKFPISRPNLTFSTLTVSNMSPEDSSIYLCSVARTLQETQYFGPGTRLLVL.

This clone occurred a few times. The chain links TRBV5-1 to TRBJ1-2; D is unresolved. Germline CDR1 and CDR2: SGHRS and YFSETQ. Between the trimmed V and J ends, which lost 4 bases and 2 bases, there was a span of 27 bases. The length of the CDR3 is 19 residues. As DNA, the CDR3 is TGCGCCAGCAGCCCACTACTGGGAGGGAAAGAAAACGCCAACTATGGCTACACCTTC. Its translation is CASSPLLGGKENANYGYTF.

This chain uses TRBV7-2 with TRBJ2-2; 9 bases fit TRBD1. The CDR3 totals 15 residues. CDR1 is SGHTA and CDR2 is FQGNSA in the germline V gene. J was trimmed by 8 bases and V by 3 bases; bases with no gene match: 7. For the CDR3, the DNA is TGTGCCAGCAGCTTTGGAACAGGGGGCGGTGGGGAGCTGTTTTTT. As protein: CASSFGTGGGGELFF.

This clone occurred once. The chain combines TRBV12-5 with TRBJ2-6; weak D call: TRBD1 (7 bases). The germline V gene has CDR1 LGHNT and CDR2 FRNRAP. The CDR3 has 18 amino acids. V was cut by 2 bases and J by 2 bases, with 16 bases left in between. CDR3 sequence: CASGLSWQGGTGANVLTF. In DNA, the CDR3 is TGTGCTAGTGGTTTGTCCTGGCAGGGGGGAACTGGGGCCAACGTCCTGACTTTC.

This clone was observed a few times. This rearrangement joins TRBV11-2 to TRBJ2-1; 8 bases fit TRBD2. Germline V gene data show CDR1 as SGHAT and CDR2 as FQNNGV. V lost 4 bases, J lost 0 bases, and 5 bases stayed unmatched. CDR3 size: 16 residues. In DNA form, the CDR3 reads TGTGCCAGCAGCTCCAGCGGGGGTTACTCCTACAATGAGCAGTTCTTC. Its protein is CASSSSGGYSYNEQFF. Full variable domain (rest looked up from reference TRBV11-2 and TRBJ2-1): EAGVAQSPRYKIIEKRQSVAFWCNPISGHATLYWYQQILGQGPKLLIQFQNNGVVDDSQLPKDRFSAERLKGVDSTLKIQPAKLEDSAVYLCASSSSGGYSYNEQFFGPGTRLTVL.

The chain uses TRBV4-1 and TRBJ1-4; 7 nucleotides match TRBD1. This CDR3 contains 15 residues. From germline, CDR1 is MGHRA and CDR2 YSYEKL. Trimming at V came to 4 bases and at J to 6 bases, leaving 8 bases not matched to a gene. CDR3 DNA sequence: TGCGCCAGCAGCCTATGGACAGGTGGGGATGAAAAACTGTTTTTT. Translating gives CASSLWTGGDEKLFF.

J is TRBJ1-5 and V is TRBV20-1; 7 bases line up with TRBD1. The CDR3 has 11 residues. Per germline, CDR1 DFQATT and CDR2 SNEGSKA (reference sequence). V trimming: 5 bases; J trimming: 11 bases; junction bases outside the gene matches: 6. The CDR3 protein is CSAYDREAQHF. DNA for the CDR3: TGCAGTGCTTACGACAGGGAAGCCCAGCATTTT.

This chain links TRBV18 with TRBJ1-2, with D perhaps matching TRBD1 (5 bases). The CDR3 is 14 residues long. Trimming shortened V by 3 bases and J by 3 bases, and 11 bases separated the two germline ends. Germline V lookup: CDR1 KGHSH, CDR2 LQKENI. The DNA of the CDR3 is TGTGCCAGCTCACCGCGCAGGGTGGACTATGGCTACACCTTC. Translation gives CASSPRRVDYGYTF.